These 10 T cell receptor beta chains came from one sample sequenced in a study of blood T cell repertoires in COVID-19. Measured with immunoSEQ multiplex PCR; TCRdb has only the in-frame clones, and not every one. The sample shows around 80,000 clones, 80% to 95% of them seen only once. The sequenced sample was peripheral blood. These receptors were obtained from a woman older than 75 with acute or convalescent COVID-19.

The rearrangement links TRBV5-1 to TRBJ1-5; 9 bases are a match to TRBD1. The CDR3 runs to 16 residues. With 4 bases clipped from V and 3 bases from J, the junction kept 8 bases outside the gene matches. Germline V gene lookup returns CDR1 SGHRS and CDR2 YFSETQ. Here the CDR3 DNA reads TGCGCCAGCAGCCCTGGGACAGGGACGTTCAATCAGCCCCAGCATTTT. It codes for CASSPGTGTFNQPQHF.

The chain has TRBV3-1 (or the pseudogene TRBV3-2) and TRBJ1-1, with D possibly TRBD1 on 6 matching bases. The germline gives CDR1 LGHDT, CDR2 YNNKEL (reference sequence). The V end lost 0 bases, the J end lost 4 bases, and 12 bases lay between the germline ends. This CDR3 has 15 residues. Written as DNA, the CDR3 is TGTGCCAGCAGCCAAGATGGGGGCGTGGGCACTGAAGCTTTCTTT. As protein: CASSQDGGVGTEAFF.

The rearrangement joins TRBV11-3 to TRBJ1-1; D might be TRBD1 (5 bases). This CDR3 contains 13 residues. V lost 5 bases and J 7 bases, leaving 14 bases between the germline ends. Germline assignment: CDR1 SGHNT and CDR2 YENEEA. CDR3 sequence (DNA): TGTGCCAGCAGCAATCCGGGGGATTTTGAAGCTTTCTTT. It encodes CASSNPGDFEAFF. The full variable domain, in which reference TRBV11-3 and TRBJ1-1 provide the parts outside the CDR3, is EAGVVQSPRYKIIEKKQPVAFWCNPISGHNTLYWYLQNLGQGPELLIRYENEEAVDDSQLPKDRFSAERLKGVDSTLKIQPAELGDSAVYLCASSNPGDFEAFFGQGTRLTVV.

The chain carries TRBV13 and TRBJ2-7; 16 bases line up with TRBD2. There are 15 residues in the CDR3. Germline-derived CDR1 and CDR2 are PRHDT and FYEKMQ (reference sequence). The V gene end was trimmed by 5 bases and the J gene end by 7 bases; junction bases not matched to a gene: 5. The CDR3 is CASSQGLAGGQEQYF. CDR3 DNA sequence: TGTGCCAGCAGCCAGGGACTAGCGGGGGGGCAAGAGCAGTACTTC.

The chain employs TRBV5-4 and TRBJ2-3, with TRBD2 matching over 7 bases. The germline V gene has CDR1 SGHNT and CDR2 YYREEE (reference sequence). Unmatched junction bases numbered 9, after V lost 3 bases and J lost 2 bases. This CDR3 is 16 amino acids long. The CDR3 spells CASSSRGGGATDTQYF. Here the CDR3 DNA reads TGTGCCAGCAGCTCCCGTGGCGGGGGTGCCACAGATACGCAGTATTTT.

The chain employs TRBV3-1 (or the pseudogene TRBV3-2) and TRBJ1-1; possibly TRBD1 for D (5 bases). Germline V gene lookup returns CDR1 LGHDT and CDR2 YNNKEL (reference sequence). V was shortened by 3 bases and J by 4 bases, with 9 bases between the two germline ends. This CDR3 has 13 residues. This CDR3 is CASSHVRGTEAFF. DNA for the CDR3: TGTGCCAGCAGCCATGTTAGGGGCACTGAAGCTTTCTTT.

V is TRBV28 and J is TRBJ1-2; D ambiguous. Per germline, CDR1 MDHEN and CDR2 SYDVKM. The CDR3 loop spans 14 amino acids. V lost 5 bases to trimming and J lost 3 bases, with 13 bases between them. The CDR3 spells CASSPRPLYYGYTF. The CDR3 nucleotides are TGTGCCAGCAGTCCCAGGCCCCTCTACTATGGCTACACCTTC.

The CDR3 loop reads CASSRPSSYEQYF. CDR3 DNA: TGTGCCAGCAGCCGTCCTAGCTCCTACGAGCAGTACTTC. J is TRBJ2-7 and V is TRBV7-8; the D is unclear. Trimming removed 5 bases at V and 0 bases at J, with 8 bases between. CDR3 length: 13 amino acids. Germline CDR1 reads SGHVS; CDR2 reads FQNEAQ.

The rearrangement links TRBV2 to TRBJ2-2; D may be TRBD1 (5 bases). Trimming stripped 0 bases from V and 0 bases from J, with 11 bases between. CDR1 and CDR2 (germline): SNHLY, FYNNEI. The CDR3 contains 17 residues. The CDR3 region has the DNA TGTGCCAGCAGTGAAGCGCTTACCAGGGCGAACACCGGGGAGCTGTTTTTT. Translated: CASSEALTRANTGELFF.

V gene TRBV5-1 combines with J gene TRBJ2-2, with 8 bases matching TRBD1. Germline values: CDR1 SGHRS, CDR2 YFSETQ. After removal of 4 bases from V and 3 bases from J, the junction contained 2 bases not matched to a gene. CDR3 size: 14 residues. The CDR3 nucleotides are TGCGCCAGCAGCCCGACAGGGGACACCGGGGAGCTGTTTTTT. It codes for CASSPTGDTGELFF.